A single sample is the source of the 29 T cell receptor beta chains below, sequenced in a study of T cell responses to AZD1222 COVID-19 vaccine (dated by TCRdb to the early 2020s). In light of the paper, this sample's time point label describes: about 28 days (+/-7) after the second vaccine dose. Library preparation employed the immunoSEQ multiplex PCR assay. Imported from immuneACCESS, the table was reduced by TCRdb to in-frame sequences with V and J called. These copies leave out some clones; in studies compared against another copy, an unresolved V gene accounts for under half, and the cause of the remainder is not known. The sample table records 140,000 to 150,000 clones; around 93% of these occur just once. The leading ten clones occupy roughly 3% of the sample. The input for sequencing was peripheral blood, taken 28 days after the second AZD1222 dose. The receptor source for this set is an adult who received the AZD1222 COVID-19 vaccine.

V usage is TRBV9 and J usage is TRBJ1-2; no clear D gene. The CDR3 spans 14 residues. With 4 bases removed from V and 4 bases from J, the gap between germline ends came to 14 bases. Germline V gives CDR1 SGDLS, CDR2 YYNGEE. The CDR3: CASSPGPDPYGYTF. For the CDR3, the DNA is TGTGCCAGCAGCCCCGGGCCTGACCCCTATGGCTACACCTTC.

The genes are TRBV25-1 and TRBJ2-2, with 7 bases matching TRBD1. The ends lost 6 bases at V and 8 bases at J; junction bases unmatched: 6. The CDR3 is 13 amino acids. Germline assignment: CDR1 MGHDK and CDR2 SYGVNS. CDR3 DNA sequence: TGTGCCAGCAGAGCACAGGGGTGGGGGGAGCTGTTTTTT. Residues: CASRAQGWGELFF.

This clone was picked up one time. The chain is built from TRBV5-1 and TRBJ1-4, with D hard to call. This CDR3 spans 16 amino acids. V shed 0 bases and J shed 0 bases, with 9 bases lying between them. CDR1 and CDR2 from the germline V gene are SGHRS and YFSETQ. CDR3 DNA sequence: TGCGCCAGCAGCTTGGGGTTGACCCCAACTAATGAAAAACTGTTTTTT. It yields the protein CASSLGLTPTNEKLFF. Filled out from reference TRBV5-1 and TRBJ1-4, the complete variable domain reads KAGVTQTPRYLIKTRGQQVTLSCSPISGHRSVSWYQQTPGQGLQFLFEYFSETQRNKGNFPGRFSGRQFSNSRSEMNVSTLELGDSALYLCASSLGLTPTNEKLFFGSGTQLSVL.

This clone was counted a few times. The rearrangement links TRBV19 to TRBJ1-2, with D possibly being TRBD1 (5 bases). Deletions cut 11 bases from V and 8 bases from J, with 15 bases between. CDR3 length equals 11 residues. Germline CDR1 is LNHDA and CDR2 is SQIVND (reference sequence). CDR3 amino acids: CASQQGNGYTF. The CDR3 region has the DNA TGTGCCTCACAGCAGGGAAACGGCTACACCTTC.

The V call is TRBV6-4, the J call TRBJ1-2; D not resolved. The CDR3 is made up of 14 amino acids. Germline V gene lookup returns CDR1 MRHNA and CDR2 SNTAGT. The ends were cut back, 3 bases at V and 2 bases at J, with 10 bases in the middle. This CDR3 reads CASSEVPFNYGYTF. The CDR3 bases are TGTGCCAGCAGTGAGGTCCCCTTCAACTATGGCTACACCTTC.

The genes are TRBV7-2 and TRBJ2-1, with 7 bases lining up with TRBD2. Germline V lookup: CDR1 SGHTA, CDR2 FQGNSA. V lost 0 bases and J lost 7; bases outside the gene matches: 6. The CDR3 runs to 15 residues. CDR3 nucleotides: TGTGCCAGCAGCTTAGCGGGAGGGTCACCGAATGAGCAGTTCTTC. This translates into CASSLAGGSPNEQFF. The full variable domain, its missing parts supplied by reference TRBV7-2 and TRBJ2-1, is GAGVSQSPSNKVTEKGKDVELRCDPISGHTALYWYRQSLGQGLEFLIYFQGNSAPDKSGLPSDRFSAERTGGSVSTLTIQRTQQEDSAVYLCASSLAGGSPNEQFFGPGTRLTVL.

The chain carries TRBV28 and TRBJ1-4; the match to TRBD1 covers 9 bases. CDR3 length: 16 amino acids. The V segment lost 6 bases and the J segment 5 bases; nucleotides outside the gene matches: 10. In germline, CDR1 is MDHEN, CDR2 SYDVKM. Written as DNA, the CDR3 is TGTGCCAGCAGCGACTTACCGGGACAGGGCAATGAAAAACTGTTTTTT. Protein sequence: CASSDLPGQGNEKLFF.

The chain combines TRBV19 with TRBJ2-7; 15 nucleotides agree with TRBD2. There are 16 residues in the CDR3. Trimming took 5 bases from V and 4 from J; bases not matched to a gene: 6. Germline CDR1 LNHDA, CDR2 SQIVND (reference sequence). The CDR3 DNA reads as TGTGCCAGTAGTTCAGGACTAGCGGGAGGGCCTTACGAGCAGTACTTC. Translation: CASSSGLAGGPYEQYF.

V usage is TRBV4-3 and J usage is TRBJ1-5, with a weak D call TRBD1 (6 bases). In germline, CDR1 is LGHNA, CDR2 YSLEER. The CDR3 covers 13 residues. Between the trimmed V and J ends, which lost 5 bases and 7 bases, there was a span of 12 bases. The CDR3 coding sequence is TGCGCCAGCAGCAGGGGGTTAAACCAGCCCCAGCATTTT. It yields the protein CASSRGLNQPQHF.

J is TRBJ1-2 and V is TRBV28; the D gene is possibly TRBD1 (6 bases). The CDR3 runs to 13 residues. Per germline, CDR1 MDHEN and CDR2 SYDVKM. V was shortened by 7 bases and J by 6 bases, with 15 bases between the two germline ends. The CDR3, as DNA: TGTGCCAGCATACCCACAGGGCATCATGGCTACACCTTC. Amino acid sequence: CASIPTGHHGYTF.

The rearrangement joins TRBV7-2 to TRBJ2-5; D tentatively reads TRBD1 or TRBD2 (5 bases each). CDR1 SGHTA and CDR2 FQGNSA come from the germline V gene. V was trimmed by 6 bases and J by 5 bases, leaving 19 bases between them. The CDR3 is 15 residues long. The CDR3 loop is CASRRAAHAGETQYF. In nucleotides, the CDR3 is TGTGCCAGCAGGAGGGCGGCTCACGCAGGGGAGACCCAGTACTTC.

The chain carries TRBV15 and TRBJ2-7, with D uncertain. Germline CDR1 is LNHNV and CDR2 is YYDKDF (reference sequence). V was shortened by 1 base and J by 3 bases, with 7 bases between the two germline ends. The CDR3 is 13 residues long. CDR3 protein: CATSRGLGYEQYF. In nucleotides, the CDR3 is TGTGCCACCAGCAGAGGTCTAGGCTACGAGCAGTACTTC.

This chain joins TRBV6-5 and TRBJ2-2; D gene uncertain. The CDR3 has 11 residues. V lost 6 bases, J lost 13 bases, and 12 bases lay in between. Germline V CDR1 and CDR2: MNHEY, SVGAGI. The CDR3 region has the DNA TGTGCCAGCAGGACAAATGAAGGGCTGTTTTTT. Translated: CASRTNEGLFF.

The chain links TRBV4-3 to TRBJ2-2; D remains unclear. Germline loops: CDR1 LGHNA, CDR2 YSLEER. There are 16 residues in the CDR3. Between the trimmed V and J ends, which lost 1 base and 2 bases, there was a span of 11 bases. The DNA for the CDR3 is TGCGCCAGCAGCCAAGTTCCCGGGCCCAACACCGGGGAGCTGTTTTTT. Translating gives CASSQVPGPNTGELFF.

This chain joins TRBV7-6 and TRBJ2-2, with TRBD2 identical over 11 bases. Germline CDR1 and CDR2: SGHVS and FNYEAQ. This CDR3 region has 19 residues. The V and J ends lost 1 base and 5 bases, in that order; junction bases with no gene match: 12. The chain's CDR3 is CASSLGVTLAGVKTGELFF. The CDR3, as DNA: TGTGCCAGCAGCTTAGGGGTAACACTAGCGGGAGTCAAAACCGGGGAGCTGTTTTTT. Looking up the rest from reference TRBV7-6 and TRBJ2-2 gives the full variable domain: GAGVSQSPRYKVTKRGQDVALRCDPISGHVSLYWYRQALGQGPEFLTYFNYEAQQDKSGLPNDRFSAERPEGSISTLTIQRTEQRDSAMYRCASSLGVTLAGVKTGELFFGEGSRLTVL.

This rearrangement joins TRBV15 to TRBJ2-3; D is undetermined. The CDR3 is 15 amino acids. In germline, CDR1 is LNHNV, CDR2 YYDKDF (reference sequence). V lost 0 bases and J 1 base, leaving 8 bases between the germline ends. The chain's CDR3 is CATSREARRTDTQYF. The CDR3, as DNA: TGTGCCACCAGCAGAGAAGCTAGACGCACAGATACGCAGTATTTT.

V gene TRBV7-9 combines with J gene TRBJ2-7; 8 bases are a match to TRBD1. CDR3 length: 15 amino acids. CDR1 SEHNR and CDR2 FQNEAQ come from the germline V gene (reference sequence). The V and J ends lost 1 base and 2 bases, in that order; junction bases with no gene match: 4. For the CDR3, the DNA is TGTGCCAGCAGCTTAGAAGGGACAGGTGCCTACGAGCAGTACTTC. Its protein is CASSLEGTGAYEQYF. The variable domain in full, completed from reference TRBV7-9 and TRBJ2-7, reads DTGVSQNPRHKITKRGQNVTFRCDPISEHNRLYWYRQTLGQGPEFLTYFQNEAQLEKSRLLSDRFSAERPKGSFSTLEIQRTEQGDSAMYLCASSLEGTGAYEQYFGPGTRLTVT.

This chain connects TRBV7-8 to TRBJ2-7, with a possible D match to TRBD1 (5 bases). The V end lost 3 bases, the J end lost 5 bases, and 17 bases lay between the germline ends. The CDR3 has 15 residues. The germline V gene has CDR1 SGHVS and CDR2 FQNEAQ. DNA for the CDR3: TGTGCCAGCAGCTTTGGTTTGGACACTCGCCACGAGCAGTACTTC. Translated: CASSFGLDTRHEQYF.

The chain is built from TRBV11-3 and TRBJ2-1, with 10 bases identical to TRBD1. CDR3 length: 19 amino acids. The V and J ends lost 5 bases and 3 bases, in that order; junction bases with no gene match: 16. The germline gives CDR1 SGHNT, CDR2 YENEEA. This CDR3 is CASSQPDLTGQGGYNEQFF. CDR3 coding DNA: TGTGCCAGCAGCCAACCCGACCTAACAGGACAGGGGGGCTACAATGAGCAGTTCTTC.

This clone was seen a single time. This chain joins TRBV5-1 and TRBJ1-2; the D gene is possibly TRBD1 (5 bases). V dropped 5 bases and J dropped 2 bases, with 10 bases sitting between them. CDR3 length equals 13 residues. Germline CDR1 SGHRS, CDR2 YFSETQ. The CDR3 DNA follows: TGCGCCAGCAGTCCGGCAGGGAACTATGGCTACACCTTC. It is translated as CASSPAGNYGYTF.

The V and J genes are TRBV20-1 and TRBJ1-1; TRBD1 matches 10 bases. This CDR3 is 11 amino acids long. V shed 5 bases and J 11 bases; nucleotides not matched to a gene: 5. CDR1 is DFQATT, CDR2 SNEGSKA, per germline (reference sequence). The CDR3 reads CSAATGGRAFF. The CDR3 nucleotides read TGCAGTGCTGCGACAGGGGGCAGGGCTTTCTTT.

This chain connects TRBV28 to TRBJ1-5; a possible D gene is TRBD1 (5 bases). Germline V lookup: CDR1 MDHEN, CDR2 SYDVKM. Deletions cut 6 bases from V and 6 bases from J, with 15 bases between. The CDR3 sequence is 14 residues long. CDR3 sequence: CASSLGGSGQPQHF. CDR3 DNA: TGTGCCAGCAGCCTGGGGGGGAGCGGTCAGCCCCAGCATTTT.

The J gene is TRBJ2-7, the V gene TRBV11-2; weak D call: TRBD1 (6 bases). Trimming removed 0 bases from V and 0 bases from J, with 9 bases in between. Germline V gene lookup returns CDR1 SGHAT and CDR2 FQNNGV. The CDR3 runs 15 residues. The CDR3 sequence is CASSLEGGVSYEQYF. The CDR3 DNA reads as TGTGCCAGCAGCTTAGAAGGGGGAGTCTCCTACGAGCAGTACTTC.

In its sample, this clone was seen once. The rearrangement uses TRBV6-5 and TRBJ1-5, with 10 nucleotides matching TRBD1. Trimming took 6 bases from V and 3 from J; bases not matched to a gene: 5. The CDR3 sequence is 15 residues long. Germline lookup yields CDR1 MNHEY and CDR2 SVGAGI. CDR3 DNA: TGTGCCAGCAGACGGGACAGGGGATACAATCAGCCCCAGCATTTT. As protein: CASRRDRGYNQPQHF.

This clone showed up just a few times. The CDR3 is CASRVDGSNQPQHF. The CDR3 DNA is TGTGCCAGCAGGGTGGACGGTAGCAATCAGCCCCAGCATTTT. This chain uses TRBV2 with TRBJ1-5; no clear D gene. The CDR3 sequence is 14 residues long. Germline values: CDR1 SNHLY, CDR2 FYNNEI. The V end was cut by 6 bases, the J end by 0 bases, with 9 bases between.

The V and J genes are TRBV11-1 and TRBJ1-2; D not certain. The CDR3 totals 13 residues. The V end lost 4 bases, the J end lost 4 bases, and 10 bases lay between the germline ends. Germline CDR1 and CDR2: SGHAT and FQDESV (reference sequence). This CDR3 is CASSYAGPYGYTF. CDR3 DNA: TGTGCCAGCAGCTATGCCGGGCCCTATGGCTACACCTTC.

This chain joins TRBV19 and TRBJ2-1; maybe TRBD1 (6 bases). The CDR3 extends over 14 amino acids. Germline CDR1 and CDR2: LNHDA and SQIVND (reference sequence). V was clipped by 5 bases and J by 6 bases, with 14 bases between them. The CDR3: CASSLGHPANEQFF. The CDR3 DNA sequence: TGTGCCAGTAGTCTGGGACACCCCGCCAATGAGCAGTTCTTC.

This sequence joins TRBV11-3 and TRBJ2-7; D possibly corresponds to TRBD2 (6 bases). The germline V and J ends were trimmed by 5 bases and 6 bases, with 11 bases remaining between them. Germline CDR1 is SGHNT and CDR2 is YENEEA. This CDR3 has 12 residues. CDR3 protein: CASSPKEGEQYF. CDR3 nucleotides: TGTGCCAGCAGCCCGAAGGAGGGCGAGCAGTACTTC.

The chain has TRBV3-1 (or the pseudogene TRBV3-2) and TRBJ1-5; maybe TRBD1 (6 bases). V was cut by 4 bases and J by 3 bases, with 10 bases left in between. CDR1 is LGHDT, CDR2 YNNKEL, per germline (reference sequence). CDR3 length: 14 residues. The CDR3 sequence: CASSLGQNNQPQHF. In nucleotides, the CDR3 is TGTGCCAGCAGCCTTGGACAGAACAATCAGCCCCAGCATTTT.